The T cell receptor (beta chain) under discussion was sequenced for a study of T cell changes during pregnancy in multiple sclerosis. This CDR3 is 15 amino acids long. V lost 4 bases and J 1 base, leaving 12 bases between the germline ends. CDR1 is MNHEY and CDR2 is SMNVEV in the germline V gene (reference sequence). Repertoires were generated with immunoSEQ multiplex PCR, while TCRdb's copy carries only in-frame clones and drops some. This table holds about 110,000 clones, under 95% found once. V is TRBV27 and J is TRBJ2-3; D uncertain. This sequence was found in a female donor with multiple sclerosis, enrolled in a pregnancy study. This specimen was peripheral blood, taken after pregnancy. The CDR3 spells CASSSQWPRTDTQYF. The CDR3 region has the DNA TGTGCCAGCAGTTCCCAGTGGCCCCGCACAGATACGCAGTATTTT.